The 29 T cell receptor beta chains given below trace back to one sample, sequenced in a study of blood T cell repertoires in COVID-19. Libraries were prepared by immunoSEQ multiplex PCR; TCRdb keeps only in-frame clonotypes and omits some of them. The data hold about 430,000 clones, with 70% to 90% observed a single time. Material for sequencing was PBMCs or T cells enriched from blood (not recorded which). The receptor set was obtained from a woman between 18 and 29 years old who had been exposed to COVID-19.

The J gene is TRBJ2-3, the V gene TRBV19; a possible D gene is TRBD2 (6 bases). CDR3 length: 16 amino acids. Per germline, CDR1 LNHDA and CDR2 SQIVND (reference sequence). Between the trimmed V and J ends, which lost 5 bases and 3 bases, there was a span of 18 bases. The CDR3 protein is CASSAEGEIATDTQYF. The CDR3 DNA reads as TGTGCCAGTAGTGCGGAGGGCGAGATTGCGACAGATACGCAGTATTTT.

The chain couples TRBV12-3 or TRBV12-4 to TRBJ2-2; unclear D gene. V lost 8 bases, J lost 0 bases, and 7 bases lay in between. This CDR3 contains 13 residues. The CDR3 spells CASYQTNTGELFF. CDR3 DNA: TGTGCCAGCTATCAGACGAACACCGGGGAGCTGTTTTTT.

The chain couples TRBV11-2 to TRBJ1-2; maybe TRBD1 (6 bases). CDR1 is SGHAT and CDR2 is FQNNGV in the germline V gene. Trimming took off 7 bases at V and 6 bases at J, with 15 bases between the two ends. This CDR3 comprises 13 residues. In DNA form, the CDR3 reads TGTGCCAGCACCCCAGCCCAGGGGCATGGCTACACCTTC. This sequence encodes CASTPAQGHGYTF. The complete variable domain, with remaining parts taken from reference TRBV11-2 and TRBJ1-2, reads EAGVAQSPRYKIIEKRQSVAFWCNPISGHATLYWYQQILGQGPKLLIQFQNNGVVDDSQLPKDRFSAERLKGVDSTLKIQPAKLEDSAVYLCASTPAQGHGYTFGSGTRLTVV.

This clone was picked up one time. This chain links TRBV6-2 or TRBV6-3 with TRBJ2-7, with 11 bases that match TRBD2. Per the germline V gene, CDR1 is MNHEY and CDR2 is SVGEGT. V dropped 5 bases and J dropped 2; count of bases not matched to a gene: 11. CDR3 length: 17 residues. This CDR3 reads CASSTLRLAGNPYEQYF. DNA of the CDR3: TGTGCCAGCAGTACTCTCAGACTAGCGGGGAACCCCTACGAGCAGTACTTC.

The chain has TRBV7-8 and TRBJ2-3, with 11 bases aligning to TRBD2. V lost 7 bases and J lost 4; bases outside the gene matches: 7. CDR1 is SGHVS and CDR2 is FQNEAQ in the germline V gene. The CDR3 length is 15 residues. CDR3 nucleotide sequence: TGTGCCAGCACCCTTAGCGGGGGGGCAGCAGATACGCAGTATTTT. Protein: CASTLSGGAADTQYF.

The CDR3 protein is CASKKLASGRAGNNEQFF. The DNA for the CDR3 is TGTGCCAGCAAGAAATTGGCTAGCGGGAGGGCCGGTAACAATGAGCAGTTCTTC. The chain recombines TRBV27 with TRBJ2-1; 12 bases are shared with TRBD2. V dropped 7 bases and J dropped 5; count of bases not matched to a gene: 15. From germline, CDR1 is MNHEY and CDR2 SMNVEV (reference sequence). This CDR3 is built from 18 residues.

The gene calls are TRBV6-5 and TRBJ2-7; 11 nucleotides line up with TRBD1. Germline V gives CDR1 MNHEY, CDR2 SVGAGI. Trimming cost V 0 bases and J 3 bases; bases outside gene matches: 1. The CDR3 covers 15 residues. The CDR3 coding sequence is TGTGCCAGCAGTTACTCTGGGACAGGGGGCTACGAGCAGTACTTC. It encodes CASSYSGTGGYEQYF.

This rearrangement joins TRBV28 to TRBJ2-3; D is possibly TRBD2 (5 bases). From germline, CDR1 is MDHEN and CDR2 SYDVKM. The CDR3 consists of 15 residues. The V and J ends lost 7 bases and 4 bases respectively, with 18 bases between them. This CDR3 is CASNPSGIRADTQYF. The CDR3 region has the DNA TGTGCCAGCAACCCTTCGGGGATAAGGGCAGATACGCAGTATTTT.

The chain combines TRBV5-1 with TRBJ2-2; D remains unclear. Per germline, CDR1 SGHRS and CDR2 YFSETQ. V was pared by 0 bases and J by 6 bases, with 3 bases between. This CDR3 region has 12 residues. CDR3 in DNA: TGCGCCAGCAGCTTGGGAGCCGGGGAGCTGTTTTTT. It specifies CASSLGAGELFF.

This chain connects TRBV28 to TRBJ2-3; 11 bases align to TRBD2. J gave up 5 bases and V 9 bases, and 7 bases lay outside the gene matches. Germline lookup yields CDR1 MDHEN and CDR2 SYDVKM. The CDR3 spans 14 residues. The CDR3 DNA reads as TGTGCCAGTTCCATAGCGGGAGGGATAGATACGCAGTATTTT. Its protein is CASSIAGGIDTQYF.

The chain carries TRBV28 and TRBJ1-6; the match to TRBD1 covers 7 bases. The CDR3 loop spans 14 amino acids. CDR1 and CDR2 (germline): MDHEN, SYDVKM. The ends lost 7 bases at V and 6 bases at J; junction bases unmatched: 6. CDR3 in DNA: TGTGCCAGCAATCGACAGGGTGGTAATTCACCCCTCCACTTT. The encoded protein is CASNRQGGNSPLHF.

The chain joins TRBV4-2 to TRBJ1-1; D remains unclear. Trimming removed 1 base at V and 3 bases at J, with 6 bases between. Per germline, CDR1 LGHNA and CDR2 YNFKEQ. The CDR3 extends over 13 amino acids. The CDR3 nucleotides are TGTGCCAGCAGCCAAGCGACTTACACTGAAGCTTTCTTT. This codes for CASSQATYTEAFF.

V gene TRBV5-1 combines with J gene TRBJ1-1, with D perhaps TRBD1 (6 bases). The V gene's germline CDR1 is SGHRS and CDR2 YFSETQ. Trimming took 4 bases from V and 0 from J, leaving 13 bases between them. CDR3 length: 15 residues. The CDR3 DNA reads TGCGCCAGCAGCCCGGGGGGCAGTATGAACACTGAAGCTTTCTTT. Translation: CASSPGGSMNTEAFF.

The chain uses TRBV4-1 and TRBJ1-2; D not certain. Per germline, CDR1 MGHRA and CDR2 YSYEKL. CDR3 length: 13 amino acids. V shed 0 bases and J shed 8 bases, with 10 bases lying between them. The CDR3 is CASSQDSHRGYTF. CDR3 sequence (DNA): TGCGCCAGCAGCCAAGATAGCCATAGAGGCTACACCTTC.

The chain has TRBV21-1 and TRBJ2-5; the DNA was not used to check the table's D call, TRBD1. TRBV21-1 is described as a pseudogene. The CDR3 runs to 16 residues. The CDR3 DNA is TGTGCCAGCAGCAAATCGACCCACAGGGCCCAAGAGACCCAGTACTTC. Amino acid sequence: CASSKSTHRAQETQYF.

The V and J genes are TRBV27 and TRBJ2-3; 11 bases are a match to TRBD2. The germline V gene has CDR1 MNHEY and CDR2 SMNVEV (reference sequence). CDR3 length: 16 residues. The J segment lost 4 bases and the V segment lost 2 bases, leaving 5 bases of the junction unmatched. CDR3 protein: CASSLKTSGGSDTQYF. The CDR3 region has the DNA TGTGCCAGCAGTTTAAAAACTAGCGGGGGATCAGATACGCAGTATTTT.

The chain joins TRBV5-6 to TRBJ1-2, with D maybe TRBD1 (5 bases). Trimming pared 2 bases from V and 5 bases from J, leaving 13 bases between. Germline assignment: CDR1 SGHDT and CDR2 YYEEEE. CDR3 size: 14 residues. This chain's CDR3 is CASSFLTEGYGYTF. The CDR3 DNA sequence: TGTGCCAGCAGCTTCTTGACAGAAGGTTATGGCTACACCTTC.

This chain links TRBV19 with TRBJ2-7; D is perhaps TRBD1 (6 bases). The germline CDR1 and CDR2 sequences are LNHDA and SQIVND (reference sequence). The CDR3 covers 14 residues. Trimming cost V 1 base and J 2 bases, with 9 bases left between them. The CDR3 spells CASSIGSGAYEQYF. Written as DNA, the CDR3 is TGTGCCAGTAGTATAGGTTCAGGGGCCTACGAGCAGTACTTC.

The rearrangement uses TRBV18 and TRBJ2-5, with 10 bases matching TRBD2. The junction had 8 bases not matched to a gene; V was cut back by 2 bases and J by 5 bases. CDR1 KGHSH and CDR2 LQKENI come from the germline V gene. CDR3 length: 16 residues. CDR3 loop: CASSPMASGSLETQYF. The CDR3 DNA sequence: TGTGCCAGCTCACCAATGGCTAGCGGGAGTTTGGAGACCCAGTACTTC.

This clone showed up just a few times. The J gene is TRBJ1-1, the V gene TRBV5-1, with D unresolved. The CDR3 contains 15 residues. Germline values: CDR1 SGHRS, CDR2 YFSETQ. Trimming cost V 0 bases and J 1 base, with 10 bases left between them. This CDR3 reads CASSLVAGGNTEAFF. CDR3 sequence (DNA): TGCGCCAGCAGCTTGGTGGCAGGTGGGAACACTGAAGCTTTCTTT.

The J gene is TRBJ2-7, the V gene TRBV11-3, with 8 bases fitting TRBD1. Trimming at V came to 6 bases and at J to 3 bases, leaving 4 bases not matched to a gene. CDR1 SGHNT and CDR2 YENEEA come from the germline V gene. CDR3 length: 13 amino acids. The CDR3 sequence is CASRKTGDYEQYF. CDR3 sequence (DNA): TGTGCCAGCAGGAAGACAGGGGACTACGAGCAGTACTTC.

The table lists this clone with a few counts. The V gene is TRBV6-5, the J gene TRBJ1-1; TRBD1 might be the D (6 bases). The CDR3 is made up of 11 amino acids. Deletions cut 8 bases from V and 10 bases from J, with 14 bases between. CDR1 and CDR2 (germline): MNHEY, SVGAGI. DNA of the CDR3: TGTGCCAGCCTACAGGGCGTGCGAGCTTTCTTT. The encoded protein is CASLQGVRAFF.

The chain recombines TRBV5-4 with TRBJ1-6, with a tentative D call TRBD1 (6 bases). The germline V and J ends were trimmed by 4 bases and 7 bases, with 6 bases remaining between them. Looked up from germline, CDR1 is SGHNT and CDR2 is YYREEE (reference sequence). CDR3 length: 12 residues. For the CDR3, the DNA is TGTGCCAGCAGCCAGGGGAATTCACCCCTCCACTTT. Residues: CASSQGNSPLHF.

The chain's CDR3 is CASSFTGVPYEQYF. For the CDR3, the DNA is TGTGCCAGCAGCTTTACGGGGGTTCCATACGAGCAGTACTTC. The V and J genes are TRBV11-2 and TRBJ2-7; possible D gene TRBD2, 6 bases. V dropped 3 bases and J dropped 4 bases, with 13 bases sitting between them. Germline V lookup: CDR1 SGHAT, CDR2 FQNNGV. This CDR3 region has 14 residues. Full variable domain (rest looked up from reference TRBV11-2 and TRBJ2-7): EAGVAQSPRYKIIEKRQSVAFWCNPISGHATLYWYQQILGQGPKLLIQFQNNGVVDDSQLPKDRFSAERLKGVDSTLKIQPAKLEDSAVYLCASSFTGVPYEQYFGPGTRLTVT.

The rearrangement links TRBV4-3 to TRBJ2-1, with 11 nucleotides matching TRBD2. V trimming: 2 bases; J trimming: 8 bases; junction bases outside the gene matches: 17. The CDR3 extends over 19 amino acids. Germline assignment: CDR1 LGHNA and CDR2 YSLEER. The CDR3 sequence is CASSQRSRLLAGVYDEQFF. In DNA, the CDR3 is TGCGCCAGCAGCCAAAGATCAAGGCTACTAGCGGGAGTTTACGATGAGCAGTTCTTC.

The chain recombines TRBV3-1 (or the pseudogene TRBV3-2) with TRBJ2-7; D perhaps matches TRBD1 (6 bases). V was clipped by 3 bases and J by 6 bases, with 9 bases between them. The CDR3 sequence is 12 residues long. Looked up from germline, CDR1 is LGHDT and CDR2 is YNNKEL (reference sequence). CDR3 in amino acids: CASSHWTAEQYF. CDR3 sequence (DNA): TGTGCCAGCAGCCATTGGACAGCCGAGCAGTACTTC.

The chain joins TRBV13 to TRBJ2-2, with 7 nucleotides matching TRBD1. From germline, CDR1 is PRHDT and CDR2 FYEKMQ (reference sequence). V trimming: 4 bases; J trimming: 2 bases; junction bases outside the gene matches: 19. The CDR3 contains 20 residues. CDR3 sequence reads: CASSYPGQINIPSNTGELFF. In nucleotides, the CDR3 is TGTGCCAGCAGCTATCCGGGACAGATAAACATACCCAGTAACACCGGGGAGCTGTTTTTT. The full variable domain, its missing parts supplied by reference TRBV13 and TRBJ2-2, is AAGVIQSPRHLIKEKRETATLKCYPIPRHDTVYWYQQGPGQDPQFLISFYEKMQSDKGSIPDRFSAQQFSDYHSELNMSSLELGDSALYFCASSYPGQINIPSNTGELFFGEGSRLTVL.

This rearrangement joins TRBV2 to TRBJ2-2, with D unresolved. Germline V gene data show CDR1 as SNHLY and CDR2 as FYNNEI. The CDR3 is made up of 13 amino acids. V was shortened by 2 bases and J by 1 base, with 2 bases between the two germline ends. This CDR3 reads CASSEQNTGELFF. For the CDR3, the DNA is TGTGCCAGCAGTGAACAGAACACCGGGGAGCTGTTTTTT. The entire variable domain, with the rest obtained from reference TRBV2 and TRBJ2-2, is as follows: EPEVTQTPSHQVTQMGQEVILRCVPISNHLYFYWYRQILGQKVEFLVSFYNNEISEKSEIFDDQFSVERPDGSNFTLKIRSTKLEDSAMYFCASSEQNTGELFFGEGSRLTVL.

This chain connects TRBV15 to TRBJ2-7, with D tentatively TRBD1 (5 bases). This CDR3 region has 16 residues. In germline, CDR1 is LNHNV, CDR2 YYDKDF (reference sequence). Trimming removed 0 bases from V and 0 bases from J, with 12 bases in between. CDR3 sequence: CATSRDRSGSSYEQYF. The CDR3 DNA sequence: TGTGCCACCAGCAGAGATAGGTCAGGGTCCTCCTACGAGCAGTACTTC.